The present T cell receptor beta chain was sequenced within a study of cytomegalovirus exposure and HLA in healthy donors. Study-level background: An early release of data contained 75 million to 90 million unique TCRs, which came from HLA-typed donors.

13 Jbeta primers and 60 Vbeta primers were used for the PCR. Generated by immunoSEQ multiplex PCR, the TCRdb table keeps only in-frame clones and is missing some. This table holds under 200,000 clones, around 77% found once. What was sequenced was PBMCs. This receptor was identified in a man aged 55 to 70 in good health and CMV-seronegative.

The CDR3 region is CASSLMQGQTTEAFF. CDR3 DNA: TGTGCCAGCAGTTTAATGCAGGGGCAGACCACTGAAGCTTTCTTT. The rearrangement links TRBV28 to TRBJ1-1, with a weak D call TRBD1 (6 bases). Per the germline V gene, CDR1 is MDHEN and CDR2 is SYDVKM. CDR3 size: 15 residues. The V end was cut by 2 bases, the J end by 4 bases, with 14 bases between.